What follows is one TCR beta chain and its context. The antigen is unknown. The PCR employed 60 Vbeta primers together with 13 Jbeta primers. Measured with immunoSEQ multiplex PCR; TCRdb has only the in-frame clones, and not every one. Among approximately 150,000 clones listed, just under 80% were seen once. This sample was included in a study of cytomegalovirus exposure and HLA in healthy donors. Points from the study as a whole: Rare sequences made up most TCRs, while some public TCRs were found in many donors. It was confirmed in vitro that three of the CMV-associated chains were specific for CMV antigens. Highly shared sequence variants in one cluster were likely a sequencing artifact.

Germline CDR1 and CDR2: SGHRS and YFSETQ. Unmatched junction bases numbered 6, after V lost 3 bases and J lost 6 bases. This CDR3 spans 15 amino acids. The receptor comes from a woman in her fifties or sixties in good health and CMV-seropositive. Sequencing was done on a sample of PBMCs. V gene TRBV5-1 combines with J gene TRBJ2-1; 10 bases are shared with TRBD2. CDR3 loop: CASSSLAGAINEQFF. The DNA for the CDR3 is TGCGCCAGCAGCTCGCTAGCGGGGGCTATCAATGAGCAGTTCTTC.